Each of the 14 T cell receptor beta chains below was sequenced from the same sample in a study of cytomegalovirus exposure and HLA in healthy donors. In the PCR, 60 Vbeta and 13 Jbeta primers were used. The repertoire was sequenced with immunoSEQ multiplex PCR; TCRdb's copy has only in-frame clones and lacks some. In the table there are roughly 150,000 clones, around 86% of which are singletons. Sequenced material: PBMCs. These receptors came from a female donor in good health and CMV-seronegative.

This chain uses TRBV6-1 with TRBJ1-2; weak D call: TRBD1 (5 bases). The CDR3 has 15 amino acids. In germline, CDR1 is MNHNS, CDR2 SASEGT. V lost 8 bases, J lost 2 bases, and 18 bases lay in between. CDR3: CASASGGGLNYGYTF. CDR3 bases: TGTGCCAGCGCTAGCGGCGGGGGATTAAACTATGGCTACACCTTC.

V is TRBV25-1 and J is TRBJ2-5, with D unresolved. The CDR3 is made up of 10 amino acids. Germline V lookup: CDR1 MGHDK, CDR2 SYGVNS. Trimming removed 9 bases at V and 3 bases at J, with 5 bases between. This CDR3 is CARVEETQYF. CDR3 DNA: TGTGCCAGGGTAGAAGAGACCCAGTACTTC.

The chain is built from TRBV13 and TRBJ1-2; TRBD1 matches 8 bases. Germline CDR1 reads PRHDT; CDR2 reads FYEKMQ (reference sequence). The CDR3 runs to 13 residues. Germline trimming cut 0 bases from V and 8 bases from J; bases unmatched to any gene: 2. The CDR3 region is CASSLGRGPGYTF. DNA for the CDR3: TGTGCCAGCAGCTTAGGCAGGGGGCCCGGCTACACCTTC.

This chain's CDR3 is CASGTSPAGASTGELFF. In nucleotides, the CDR3 is TGTGCCAGCGGTACTAGCCCAGCGGGAGCTTCCACCGGGGAGCTGTTTTTT. The genes are TRBV7-2 and TRBJ2-2; 8 bases match TRBD2. The CDR3 length is 17 residues. From germline, CDR1 is SGHTA and CDR2 FQGNSA. V lost 8 bases, J lost 4 bases, and 15 bases stayed unmatched. Based on the CDR3 plus reference TRBV7-2 and TRBJ2-2, the full variable domain is GAGVSQSPSNKVTEKGKDVELRCDPISGHTALYWYRQSLGQGLEFLIYFQGNSAPDKSGLPSDRFSAERTGGSVSTLTIQRTQQEDSAVYLCASGTSPAGASTGELFFGEGSRLTVL.

The chain uses TRBV6-1 and TRBJ1-1; TRBD1 is a possible D gene (6 bases). Germline loops: CDR1 MNHNS, CDR2 SASEGT. This CDR3 spans 15 amino acids. V lost 2 bases and J 3 bases, leaving 13 bases between the germline ends. CDR3 sequence: CASSESVAGDTEAFF. The CDR3 DNA follows: TGTGCCAGCAGTGAATCAGTCGCAGGGGACACTGAAGCTTTCTTT.

The V call is TRBV19, the J call TRBJ2-5; TRBD2 matches 8 bases. The germline gives CDR1 LNHDA, CDR2 SQIVND (reference sequence). The CDR3 is made up of 17 amino acids. Losses at the gene ends were 1 base for V and 2 bases for J; bases not matched to a gene: 9. In DNA, the CDR3 is TGTGCCAGTAGTATAGGTTTAATAGCGGGACCACAAGAGACCCAGTACTTC. Translation: CASSIGLIAGPQETQYF.

This sequence joins TRBV6-5 and TRBJ2-7; TRBD1 might be the D (6 bases). This CDR3 is built from 15 residues. The germline V gene encodes CDR1 MNHEY and CDR2 SVGAGI. The germline V and J ends were trimmed by 2 bases and 5 bases, with 16 bases remaining between them. Here the CDR3 DNA reads TGTGCCAGCAGTTACCTCACAGGGAAAAAGAACGAGCAGTACTTC. As protein: CASSYLTGKKNEQYF.

This chain connects TRBV9 to TRBJ2-1, with D possibly being TRBD2 (5 bases). V gave up 3 bases and J gave up 7 bases, with 14 bases separating them. From germline, CDR1 is SGDLS and CDR2 YYNGEE. CDR3 length: 14 amino acids. The CDR3 region has the DNA TGTGCCAGCAGCGACCCGGGAAGGGCTAATGAGCAGTTCTTC. Translating gives CASSDPGRANEQFF.

The V and J genes are TRBV29-1 and TRBJ2-3; D may be TRBD1 (6 bases). V shed 1 base and J shed 2 bases, with 13 bases lying between them. In germline, CDR1 is SQVTM, CDR2 ANQGSEA. CDR3 size: 15 residues. CDR3 bases: TGCAGCGTTGAAGTTCCGACAGGTAACACAGATACGCAGTATTTT. Translated, it gives CSVEVPTGNTDTQYF.

This clone appeared a single time. This chain joins TRBV10-3 and TRBJ2-7; 10 bases match TRBD1. This CDR3 is 14 amino acids long. The trim removed 5 bases at V and 4 bases at J, leaving 5 bases unmatched. Germline lookup yields CDR1 ENHRY and CDR2 SYGVKD. CDR3 DNA: TGTGCCATCAGTCTGACAGGGGGCCTATACGAGCAGTACTTC. Amino acid sequence: CAISLTGGLYEQYF.

The V and J genes are TRBV6-5 and TRBJ2-2; D is ambiguous. CDR3 length equals 13 residues. CDR1 and CDR2 from the germline V gene are MNHEY and SVGAGI. V was cut by 4 bases and J by 0 bases, with 3 bases left in between. CDR3 sequence (DNA): TGTGCCAGCAGTTCCTCGAACACCGGGGAGCTGTTTTTT. Residues: CASSSSNTGELFF.

Only one count was recorded for this clone. This rearrangement joins TRBV29-1 to TRBJ2-1; D possibly corresponds to TRBD2 (6 bases). This CDR3 spans 15 amino acids. Germline V gives CDR1 SQVTM, CDR2 ANQGSEA. Trimming left V 7 bases short and J 2 bases short, with 18 bases between. Here the CDR3 reads CSASPGAGTYNEQFF. CDR3 in DNA: TGCAGCGCCAGTCCCGGGGCGGGAACCTACAATGAGCAGTTCTTC.

This chain connects TRBV6-5 to TRBJ1-5; D gene uncertain. Trimming left V 6 bases short and J 2 bases short, with 5 bases between. The length of the CDR3 is 12 residues. Germline values: CDR1 MNHEY, CDR2 SVGAGI. The CDR3 region is CASRRGNQPQHF. In DNA form, the CDR3 reads TGTGCCAGCAGGAGGGGCAATCAGCCCCAGCATTTT.

The table lists this clone with a count of one. The chain is built from TRBV5-1 and TRBJ2-2; 7 positions match TRBD1. This CDR3 contains 15 residues. Trimming took 3 bases from V and 4 from J; bases not matched to a gene: 6. Germline loops: CDR1 SGHRS, CDR2 YFSETQ. Written as DNA, the CDR3 is TGCGCCAGCAGCTGGGGACAGCTTCTCACCGGGGAGCTGTTTTTT. Its translation: CASSWGQLLTGELFF.